These T cell receptor beta chains were read from a single sample in a study of cytomegalovirus exposure and HLA in healthy donors. TCRdb's table, derived via immunoSEQ multiplex PCR, lists solely in-frame clones and lacks some. This table has 150,000 to 170,000 clones, 65% to 75% appearing once. Sequencing input: PBMCs. The source of these receptors is a man younger than 45 in good health and CMV-seronegative. The CDR3 runs from the conserved cysteine through the conserved F or W. A D gene is named only where the DNA matches it firmly. Part of the rows lack a size; the others show once, few, many or a class for expanded clones.

j_gene,v_gene,len,abundance,d_gene,CDR3aa,CDR3nt
TRBJ2-1,TRBV2,15,NA,TRBD1,CASSDWDSAYNEQFF,TGTGCCAGCAGTGATTGGGACAGTGCCTACAATGAGCAGTTCTTC
TRBJ2-5,TRBV4-3,13,NA,NA,CASSKELLETQYF,TGCGCCAGCAGCAAAGAATTACTGGAGACCCAGTACTTC
TRBJ2-7,TRBV9,15,NA,NA,CASSVEPGTSYEQYF,TGTGCCAGCAGCGTAGAACCGGGAACCAGCTACGAGCAGTACTTC
TRBJ1-2,TRBV27,13,NA,NA,CASSLSADWGYTF,TGTGCCAGCAGTTTATCGGCCGACTGGGGCTACACCTTC
TRBJ2-7,TRBV19,16,NA,TRBD1,CASRPNTGDPTAEQYF,TGTGCCAGTAGACCAAACACAGGGGACCCTACCGCCGAGCAGTACTTC
TRBJ2-7,TRBV4-2,16,NA,TRBD2,CASSQDYRGGAPEQYF,TGTGCCAGCAGCCAAGATTATCGCGGGGGGGCCCCGGAGCAGTACTTC
TRBJ2-3,TRBV11-2,17,NA,TRBD2,CASSSGPSGGAADTQYF,TGTGCCAGCAGCTCGGGCCCTAGCGGGGGGGCAGCAGATACGCAGTATTTT
TRBJ1-1,TRBV6-6,16,NA,NA,CASIMPLTGMNTEAFF,TGTGCCAGCATTATGCCCTTGACAGGTATGAACACTGAAGCTTTCTTT
TRBJ2-7,TRBV6-5,15,NA,TRBD2,CASRLTSGANYEQYF,TGTGCCAGCAGATTGACTAGCGGGGCTAACTACGAGCAGTACTTC
TRBJ2-5,TRBV5-1,15,NA,TRBD2,CASSPEGTSRETQYF,TGCGCCAGCAGCCCCGAAGGGACTAGCAGAGAGACCCAGTACTTC
TRBJ1-2,TRBV7-9,15,once,TRBD1,CASSLAGGQSYGYTF,TGTGCCAGCAGCTTAGCGGGGGGACAGAGCTATGGCTACACCTTC
TRBJ1-1,TRBV4-2,14,NA,NA,CASSQDSDGPEAFF,TGTGCCAGCAGCCAAGATAGCGATGGTCCTGAAGCTTTCTTT
TRBJ2-1,TRBV6-5,16,NA,NA,CASSYGGVNWYNEQFF,TGTGCCAGCAGTTACGGAGGGGTCAACTGGTACAATGAGCAGTTCTTC
TRBJ2-7,TRBV14,13,once,TRBD1,CASSRGGPGEQYF,TGTGCCAGCAGCCGAGGGGGCCCCGGGGAGCAGTACTTC
TRBJ1-2,TRBV30,13,few,NA,CAWSVQEGNGYTF,TGTGCCTGGAGTGTACAGGAGGGCAATGGCTACACCTTC
TRBJ2-5,TRBV5-6,16,few,NA,CASSLGAGMGQETQYF,TGTGCCAGCAGCTTAGGGGCAGGGATGGGCCAAGAGACCCAGTACTTC
TRBJ2-7,TRBV7-6,14,once,TRBD1,CASSLQGQGSEQYF,TGTGCCAGCAGCCTCCAAGGACAGGGGTCCGAGCAGTACTTC
TRBJ1-5,TRBV6-5,15,NA,TRBD1,CASSPGQVSNQPQHF,TGTGCCAGCAGTCCCGGACAGGTTAGCAATCAGCCCCAGCATTTT
TRBJ1-1,TRBV2,13,NA,TRBD1,CASGTGENTEAFF,TGTGCCAGCGGCACAGGGGAGAACACTGAAGCTTTCTTT
TRBJ1-5,TRBV19,13,NA,NA,CASTWQGNQPQNF,TGTGCCAGTACCTGGCAGGGGAATCAGCCCCAGAATTTT
TRBJ2-7,TRBV10-3,14,NA,NA,CATQQGPIYYEQYF,TGTGCCACCCAGCAGGGCCCGATCTACTACGAGCAGTACTTC
TRBJ2-2,TRBV7-3,13,NA,TRBD2,CASGGGNTGELFF,TGTGCCAGCGGCGGGGGAAACACCGGGGAGCTGTTTTTT
TRBJ1-1,TRBV29-1,15,few,NA,CSAFASGLLGTEAFF,TGCAGCGCCTTTGCCTCGGGACTCCTAGGGACTGAAGCTTTCTTT
TRBJ2-5,TRBV16,16,few,NA,CASSQGGQGGQETQYF,TGTGCCAGCAGCCAAGGAGGACAGGGAGGGCAAGAGACCCAGTACTTC
TRBJ1-5,TRBV7-8,16,NA,NA,CASSLAQGLDNQPQHF,TGTGCCAGCAGCTTAGCCCAGGGATTGGACAATCAGCCCCAGCATTTT
TRBJ2-5,TRBV19,14,NA,TRBD1,CASSMTQGAETQYF,TGTGCCAGTAGTATGACCCAGGGGGCAGAGACCCAGTACTTC
TRBJ2-7,TRBV28,12,NA,NA,CASSAGAYEQYF,TGTGCCAGCAGTGCCGGAGCCTACGAGCAGTACTTC
TRBJ2-1,TRBV9,14,few,TRBD1,CASSSRTGFNEQFF,TGTGCCAGCAGCTCACGGACAGGGTTCAATGAGCAGTTCTTC
TRBJ2-3,TRBV7-9,11,NA,NA,CASSLGDKQYF,TGTGCCAGCAGCTTAGGTGACAAACAGTATTTT
TRBJ2-7,TRBV5-1,14,NA,NA,CASSFDTGSYEQYF,TGCGCCAGCAGCTTTGATACAGGTTCCTACGAGCAGTACTTC
TRBJ1-5,TRBV28,16,NA,NA,CASSLASGLGNQPQHF,TGTGCCAGCAGTTTAGCGTCAGGGCTGGGCAATCAGCCCCAGCATTTT
TRBJ1-4,TRBV30,14,few,TRBD1,CAWSDRQGNEKLFF,TGTGCCTGGAGTGACCGACAGGGGAATGAAAAACTGTTTTTT
TRBJ2-1,TRBV28,15,NA,NA,CASSLTRGGNNEQFF,TGTGCCAGCAGTTTAACGAGGGGGGGAAACAATGAGCAGTTCTTC
TRBJ2-5,TRBV4-3,13,NA,NA,CASSPQDQETQYF,TGCGCCAGCAGCCCACAGGACCAAGAGACCCAGTACTTC
TRBJ2-5,TRBV11-2,13,NA,TRBD2,CASSFSGGETQYF,TGTGCCAGCAGTTTCAGCGGGGGAGAGACCCAGTACTTC
TRBJ2-3,TRBV6-6,14,NA,TRBD2,CASKAGGRLDTQYF,TGTGCCAGCAAAGCGGGGGGGCGGCTAGATACGCAGTATTTT